Presented here are 29 T cell receptor beta chains from one specimen sequenced in a study of PD-1 blockade in classical Hodgkin lymphoma. Clones were read by immunoSEQ multiplex PCR, and TCRdb kept only the in-frame ones, dropping some. The sample holds 20,000 to 30,000 clones; around 81% are singletons and the top ten take around a fifth. Each patient experienced a relapse that followed autologous stem cell transplantation, and brentuximab vedotin exposure varied. Sequenced material: peripheral blood mononuclear cells (PBMCs), taken before the second cycle of nivolumab. Every receptor here comes from a human donor with classical Hodgkin lymphoma.

The rearrangement uses TRBV14 and TRBJ1-2; D remains unclear. This CDR3 spans 13 amino acids. Germline loops: CDR1 SGHDN, CDR2 FVKESK. Trimming cost V 0 bases and J 8 bases, with 10 bases left between them. CDR3 sequence (DNA): TGTGCCAGCAGCCAAGATTCGCGCGGGGGCTACACCTTC. Encoded protein: CASSQDSRGGYTF. Combining the CDR3 with reference TRBV14 and TRBJ1-2 gives the whole variable domain EAGVTQFPSHSVIEKGQTVTLRCDPISGHDNLYWYRRVMGKEIKFLLHFVKESKQDESGMPNNRFLAERTGGTYSTLKVQPAELEDSGVYFCASSQDSRGGYTFGSGTRLTVV.

This sequence joins TRBV28 and TRBJ1-2, with 8 bases matching TRBD1. Per germline, CDR1 MDHEN and CDR2 SYDVKM. The CDR3 runs 17 residues. V was clipped by 5 bases and J by 4 bases; unmatched bases: 15. The CDR3 nucleotides read TGTGCCAGCAGTCCCATATTCCCCAGTGACAGGGGCTATGGCTACACCTTC. Its translation is CASSPIFPSDRGYGYTF.

The chain joins TRBV7-9 to TRBJ1-3; D gene unclear. Trimming took off 5 bases at V and 2 bases at J, with 10 bases between the two ends. CDR1 SEHNR and CDR2 FQNEAQ come from the germline V gene (reference sequence). The CDR3 has 14 residues. The CDR3 DNA is TGTGCCAGCAGCCTGGCGACACCTGGAAACACCATATATTTT. It codes for CASSLATPGNTIYF.

The V and J genes are TRBV6-5 and TRBJ1-1; 7 bases match TRBD1. Germline V gene lookup returns CDR1 MNHEY and CDR2 SVGAGI. V trimming: 6 bases; J trimming: 1 base; junction bases outside the gene matches: 8. This CDR3 has 15 residues. In DNA form, the CDR3 reads TGTGCCAGCAGATATACAGGGGTAGGGAACACTGAAGCTTTCTTT. It specifies CASRYTGVGNTEAFF.

J is TRBJ2-1 and V is TRBV5-1, with D possibly TRBD2 on 5 matching bases. The CDR3 consists of 16 residues. The germline V gene has CDR1 SGHRS and CDR2 YFSETQ. Trimming removed 5 bases from V and 2 bases from J, with 17 bases in between. The CDR3 here is CASRSGRLAAYNEQFF. DNA for the CDR3: TGCGCCAGCAGATCCGGTCGGCTAGCAGCCTACAATGAGCAGTTCTTC.

The chain combines TRBV5-1 with TRBJ2-7; no reliable D call. The CDR3 sequence is 15 residues long. The V end lost 0 bases, the J end lost 0 bases, and 10 bases lay between the germline ends. The germline gives CDR1 SGHRS, CDR2 YFSETQ. The CDR3 reads CASSLGQMSSYEQYF. CDR3 DNA sequence: TGCGCCAGCAGCTTGGGACAAATGAGCTCCTACGAGCAGTACTTC.

This chain connects TRBV21-1 to TRBJ2-7; the DNA was not compared with TRBD1, the D call given in the table. TRBV21-1 corresponds to a pseudogene. This CDR3 is built from 16 residues. CDR3 DNA sequence: TGTGCCAGCAGCAAACCAGGCGCAGGGTCTTTCTACGAGCAGTACTTC. This codes for CASSKPGAGSFYEQYF.

The rearrangement joins TRBV6-5 to TRBJ2-7; D perhaps matches TRBD1 (6 bases). The germline CDR1 and CDR2 sequences are MNHEY and SVGAGI. The CDR3 spans 14 residues. V lost 5 bases and J 3 bases, leaving 14 bases between the germline ends. The DNA for the CDR3 is TGTGCCAGCAGTGTGTTCAGGGGAAACTACGAGCAGTACTTC. It yields the protein CASSVFRGNYEQYF.

The rearrangement joins TRBV11-2 to TRBJ2-3; D gene unclear. The germline gives CDR1 SGHAT, CDR2 FQNNGV. V was trimmed by 0 bases and J by 0 bases, leaving 16 bases between them. This CDR3 contains 18 residues. CDR3 in DNA: TGTGCCAGCAGCTTAGAGGCAGGATATACGCTTAGCACAGATACGCAGTATTTT. Its translation is CASSLEAGYTLSTDTQYF.

V usage is TRBV5-8 and J usage is TRBJ2-5, with TRBD1 identical over 8 bases. The J segment lost 2 bases and the V segment lost 3 bases, leaving 9 bases of the junction unmatched. The CDR3 is 16 residues long. Looked up from germline, CDR1 is SGHTS and CDR2 is YDEGEE. CDR3 in amino acids: CASSSHQGAIQETQYF. The CDR3 nucleotides are TGTGCCAGCAGCTCGCACCAGGGGGCGATACAAGAGACCCAGTACTTC.

A single count supports this clone. This same CDR3 is encoded by further DNA sequences in the sample. This chain links TRBV7-2 with TRBJ1-2; D is uncertain. CDR1 and CDR2 (germline): SGHTA, FQGNSA. Between the trimmed V and J ends, which lost 9 bases and 7 bases, there was a span of 15 bases. This CDR3 has 12 residues. CDR3 bases: TGTGCCAGTAGCGCCCGATCCATTGGCTACACCTTC. Encoded protein: CASSARSIGYTF.

V and J are TRBV7-8 and TRBJ1-2, with D possibly TRBD1 on 6 matching bases. The germline CDR1 and CDR2 sequences are SGHVS and FQNEAQ. Between the trimmed V and J ends, which lost 0 bases and 8 bases, there was a span of 13 bases. There are 14 residues in the CDR3. CDR3 in amino acids: CASSLAPGAEGYTF. DNA of the CDR3: TGTGCCAGCAGCTTAGCGCCGGGGGCAGAGGGCTACACCTTC.

V and J are TRBV5-1 and TRBJ2-7, with 10 nucleotides matching TRBD1. Trimming cost V 4 bases and J 2 bases; bases outside gene matches: 3. Germline CDR1 SGHRS, CDR2 YFSETQ. There are 14 residues in the CDR3. In DNA, the CDR3 is TGCGCCAGCAGCACCGGGACAGGGGCCTACGAGCAGTACTTC. Its translation is CASSTGTGAYEQYF.

The rearrangement links TRBV4-2 to TRBJ2-1; 11 bases align to TRBD1. This CDR3 has 15 amino acids. The junction had 6 bases not matched to a gene; V was cut back by 5 bases and J by 6 bases. Germline V lookup: CDR1 LGHNA, CDR2 YNFKEQ. CDR3 region: CASSETGTGGNEQFF. CDR3 DNA sequence: TGTGCCAGCAGCGAAACCGGGACAGGGGGCAATGAGCAGTTCTTC.

The count of this clone is one. V gene TRBV9 combines with J gene TRBJ2-3, with 9 bases aligning to TRBD2. Germline CDR1 SGDLS, CDR2 YYNGEE. The trim removed 4 bases at V and 7 bases at J, leaving 10 bases unmatched. This CDR3 is 15 amino acids long. The CDR3 is CASSPLGLAGYTQYF. Here the CDR3 DNA reads TGTGCCAGCAGCCCCCTGGGTCTAGCGGGGTATACGCAGTATTTT.

This chain connects TRBV15 to TRBJ2-1, with 9 bases identical to TRBD1. The junction had 5 bases not matched to a gene; V was cut back by 2 bases and J by 6 bases. The CDR3 length is 15 residues. CDR1 is LNHNV and CDR2 is YYDKDF in the germline V gene (reference sequence). The CDR3: CATSRRTGAVNEQFF. The CDR3 region has the DNA TGTGCCACCAGCAGAAGGACAGGGGCTGTCAATGAGCAGTTCTTC. The entire variable domain, with the rest obtained from reference TRBV15 and TRBJ2-1, is as follows: DAMVIQNPRYQVTQFGKPVTLSCSQTLNHNVMYWYQQKSSQAPKLLFHYYDKDFNNEADTPDNFQSRRPNTSFCFLDIRSPGLGDTAMYLCATSRRTGAVNEQFFGPGTRLTVL.

The rearrangement uses TRBV19 and TRBJ1-2, with D perhaps TRBD1 (6 bases). The CDR3 is 16 residues long. V was shortened by 8 bases and J by 3 bases, with 22 bases between the two germline ends. Germline V gene data show CDR1 as LNHDA and CDR2 as SQIVND (reference sequence). CDR3 nucleotide sequence: TGTGCCAGTCGACGGGACATTATGTTCGGGCACTATGGCTACACCTTC. This codes for CASRRDIMFGHYGYTF.

This clone was observed once. The chain carries TRBV25-1 and TRBJ2-7; TRBD1 agrees at 9 bases. The germline gives CDR1 MGHDK, CDR2 SYGVNS. The CDR3 loop spans 13 amino acids. Trimming took 6 bases from V and 6 from J; bases not matched to a gene: 6. The CDR3 loop reads CASRRDRAREQYF. CDR3 coding DNA: TGTGCCAGCAGGAGGGACAGGGCACGCGAGCAGTACTTC.

V usage is TRBV6-6 and J usage is TRBJ1-1; TRBD1 might be the D (5 bases). Germline CDR1 is MNHNY and CDR2 is SVGAGI (reference sequence). Between the trimmed V and J ends, which lost 6 bases and 1 base, there was a span of 18 bases. The CDR3 sequence is 16 residues long. The CDR3 coding sequence is TGTGCCAGCAGCCGTTCAAGGGGCCCCTCGAACACTGAAGCTTTCTTT. As protein: CASSRSRGPSNTEAFF.

This clone is medium-sized. The chain has TRBV5-6 and TRBJ1-3, with D unclear. The CDR3 extends over 15 amino acids. With 3 bases removed from V and 2 bases from J, the gap between germline ends came to 12 bases. Germline assignment: CDR1 SGHDT and CDR2 YYEEEE. The CDR3 sequence is CASSSGPRAGNTIYF. The DNA for the CDR3 is TGTGCCAGCAGCTCCGGGCCCCGGGCTGGAAACACCATATATTTT.

V is TRBV6-6 and J is TRBJ1-2; D not resolved. The germline gives CDR1 MNHNY, CDR2 SVGAGI (reference sequence). The V end lost 6 bases, the J end lost 6 bases, and 8 bases lay between the germline ends. CDR3 length: 11 residues. The CDR3: CASSSGNGYTF. For the CDR3, the DNA is TGTGCCAGCAGCTCCGGTAATGGCTACACCTTC.

The chain is built from TRBV9 and TRBJ1-3, with D tentatively TRBD1 (5 bases). Germline V gives CDR1 SGDLS, CDR2 YYNGEE. The CDR3 has 16 amino acids. Trimming left V 4 bases short and J 5 bases short, with 19 bases between. The CDR3 sequence is CASSHYSAGLRNTIYF. CDR3 sequence (DNA): TGTGCCAGCAGCCATTACTCGGCAGGGTTGCGAAACACCATATATTTT.

Notes on this clone: Germline is not matched at one junction end, which may reflect a read error. The chain combines TRBV7-7 with TRBJ2-2, with no clear D. This CDR3 contains 13 residues. Germline CDR1 reads SSHAT; CDR2 reads FNYEAQ (reference sequence). The CDR3 reads CASSPERTGELFF. CDR3 coding DNA: TGTGCTAGCAGCCCGGAGCGCACCGGGGAGCTGTTTTTT.

This clone was detected once. V and J are TRBV11-2 and TRBJ2-3; 12 positions agree with TRBD2. Germline trimming cut 5 bases from V and 3 bases from J; bases unmatched to any gene: 12. CDR1 SGHAT and CDR2 FQNNGV come from the germline V gene. CDR3 size: 18 residues. The CDR3, as DNA: TGTGCCAGCAGCCGCCGACTAGCGGGGGCTATAGGGACAGATACGCAGTATTTT. Its translation: CASSRRLAGAIGTDTQYF.

The chain carries TRBV5-6 and TRBJ1-6; no reliable D call. This CDR3 comprises 12 residues. V lost 0 bases to trimming and J lost 7 bases, with 2 bases between them. The germline V gene encodes CDR1 SGHDT and CDR2 YYEEEE. The CDR3 loop is CASSLGNSPLHF. DNA for the CDR3: TGTGCCAGCAGCTTGGGGAATTCACCCCTCCACTTT.

This chain uses TRBV28 with TRBJ1-4; no reliable D call. The CDR3 extends over 15 amino acids. Germline assignment: CDR1 MDHEN and CDR2 SYDVKM. The V and J ends lost 3 bases and 7 bases respectively, with 15 bases between them. This CDR3 reads CASSFGEGPREKLFF. CDR3 nucleotides: TGTGCCAGCAGTTTCGGGGAGGGCCCTCGTGAAAAACTGTTTTTT. Supplemented by reference TRBV28 and TRBJ1-4, the full variable domain reads DVKVTQSSRYLVKRTGEKVFLECVQDMDHENMFWYRQDPGLGLRLIYFSYDVKMKEKGDIPEGYSVSREKKERFSLILESASTNQTSMYLCASSFGEGPREKLFFGSGTQLSVL.

The sample holds one count of this clone. The rearrangement links TRBV27 to TRBJ2-7; TRBD1 aligns across 10 bases. CDR3 size: 17 residues. The germline V gene has CDR1 MNHEY and CDR2 SMNVEV (reference sequence). V gave up 1 base and J gave up 3 bases; unmatched junction bases: 9. Here the CDR3 DNA reads TGTGCCAGCAGTTTATGGCCCCCGCGGACAGGGGGCTACGAGCAGTACTTC. Its translation is CASSLWPPRTGGYEQYF.

The chain has TRBV18 and TRBJ2-4; 8 bases line up with TRBD2. J gave up 1 base and V 0 bases, and 11 bases lay outside the gene matches. Germline lookup yields CDR1 KGHSH and CDR2 LQKENI. The CDR3 is 19 amino acids. The CDR3 loop reads CASSPPGLAGGLAKNIQYF. CDR3 DNA: TGTGCCAGCTCACCACCGGGGCTCGCGGGGGGATTGGCCAAAAACATTCAGTACTTC.

The chain carries TRBV19 and TRBJ2-3; no clear D. CDR1 LNHDA and CDR2 SQIVND come from the germline V gene (reference sequence). Trimming stripped 6 bases from V and 4 bases from J, with 14 bases between. CDR3 length: 14 residues. The CDR3 DNA reads as TGTGCCAGTAGGATAATGGAGTCTGCAGATACGCAGTATTTT. The encoded protein is CASRIMESADTQYF.